These 6 T cell receptor beta chains originate from one sample sequenced in a study of cytomegalovirus exposure and HLA in healthy donors. A multiplex PCR was run with 60 Vbeta primers and 13 Jbeta primers. TCRdb keeps only in-frame clones here, not all; method: immunoSEQ multiplex PCR. The repertoire has 89,000 or so clones, more than 60% of them found once; the top ten carry approximately 9.9%. The sample taken for sequencing was PBMCs. These receptors all come from a man aged 18 to 35 in good health and CMV-seropositive.

In regard to this clone: No conserved phenylalanine or tryptophan is present at the end of the CDR3, so a read error is the likely explanation. The V gene is TRBV6-1, the J gene TRBJ1-1, with TRBD1 as a possible D gene (5 bases). The V and J ends lost 4 bases and 7 bases respectively, with 19 bases between them. The germline gives CDR1 MNHNS, CDR2 SASEGT. This CDR3 has 15 amino acids. The CDR3 nucleotides read TGTGCCAGCAGTGGGCGGACATCGTCGGGGGGTGAAGCTTTCGTT. It specifies CASSGRTSSGGEAFV.

This clone was seen a few times. The rearrangement uses TRBV18 and TRBJ2-3; D is undetermined. This CDR3 comprises 13 residues. With 0 bases removed from V and 9 bases from J, the gap between germline ends came to 10 bases. Germline V CDR1 and CDR2: KGHSH, LQKENI. CDR3 DNA sequence: TGTGCCAGCTCACCACCATCAGTTTACACGCAGTATTTT. Protein sequence: CASSPPSVYTQYF.

The CDR3 DNA sequence: TGTGCCAGCAGCTTGGCCCGACAGGGCCGGGGCCAAGAGACCCAGTACTTC. This sequence encodes CASSLARQGRGQETQYF. The V and J genes are TRBV5-6 and TRBJ2-5; 7 bases match TRBD1. Germline CDR1 SGHDT, CDR2 YYEEEE. CDR3 length equals 17 residues. V lost 0 bases to trimming and J lost 1 base; unmatched junction nucleotides: 9. The full variable domain, with the rest looked up from reference TRBV5-6 and TRBJ2-5, is DAGVTQSPTHLIKTRGQQVTLRCSPKSGHDTVSWYQQALGQGPQFIFQYYEEEERQRGNFPDRFSGHQFPNYSSELNVNALLLGDSALYLCASSLARQGRGQETQYFGPGTRLLVL.

The chain combines TRBV7-2 with TRBJ2-3, with 13 bases that match TRBD2. V gave up 4 bases and J gave up 4 bases; unmatched junction bases: 5. CDR1 is SGHTA, CDR2 FQGNSA, per germline. The CDR3 length is 16 residues. The CDR3 coding sequence is TGTGCCAGCAGCTCCCGACTAGCGGGGGGCCCAGATACGCAGTATTTT. As protein: CASSSRLAGGPDTQYF.

The chain recombines TRBV14 with TRBJ2-3; 8 bases align to TRBD2. The J segment lost 6 bases and the V segment lost 4 bases, leaving 9 bases of the junction unmatched. The germline gives CDR1 SGHDN, CDR2 FVKESK. This CDR3 region has 15 residues. The DNA of the CDR3 is TGTGCCAGCAGCCTCCTGCCCGGGGGGGAGGATACGCAGTATTTT. This translates into CASSLLPGGEDTQYF.

V and J are TRBV10-3 and TRBJ2-7, with 8 bases that match TRBD1. V lost 6 bases, J lost 2 bases, and 3 bases stayed unmatched. The CDR3 spans 13 residues. Per the germline V gene, CDR1 is ENHRY and CDR2 is SYGVKD. The CDR3 DNA is TGTGCCATCAGGACAGGGGAGGCCTACGAGCAGTACTTC. It codes for CAIRTGEAYEQYF.